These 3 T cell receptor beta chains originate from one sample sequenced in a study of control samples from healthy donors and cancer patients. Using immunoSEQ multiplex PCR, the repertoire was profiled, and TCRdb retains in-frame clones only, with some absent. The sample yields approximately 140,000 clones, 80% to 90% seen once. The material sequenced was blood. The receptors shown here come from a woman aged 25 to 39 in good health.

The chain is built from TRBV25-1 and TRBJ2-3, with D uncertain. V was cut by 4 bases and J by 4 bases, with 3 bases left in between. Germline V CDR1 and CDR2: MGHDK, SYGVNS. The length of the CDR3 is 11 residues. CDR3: CASSGPDTQYF. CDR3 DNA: TGTGCCAGCAGTGGCCCAGATACGCAGTATTTT.

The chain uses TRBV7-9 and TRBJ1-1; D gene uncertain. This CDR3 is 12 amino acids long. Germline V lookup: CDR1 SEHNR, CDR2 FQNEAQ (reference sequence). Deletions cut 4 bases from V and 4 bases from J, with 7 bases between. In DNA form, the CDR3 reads TGTGCCAGCAGCTACGGACTCACTGAAGCTTTCTTT. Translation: CASSYGLTEAFF.

CDR3 sequence reads: CASGSSYEQYF. The CDR3 nucleotides read TGTGCCAGCGGTAGCTCCTACGAGCAGTACTTC. The chain combines TRBV2 with TRBJ2-7, with D uncertain. There are 11 residues in the CDR3. Germline CDR1 reads SNHLY; CDR2 reads FYNNEI. V was shortened by 8 bases and J by 0 bases, with 5 bases between the two germline ends.